Reported below is one TCR beta chain. Its antigen is unknown. No qualities accompany the bases; no much larger clone lies one base away. The data derive from a study of sequential checkpoint blockade in melanoma (dated by TCRdb to between 2019 and 2020). Notes on the research overall: Patients were assigned by 1:1 randomization to either first-line nivolumab followed by ipilimumab (arm A) or ipilimumab followed by nivolumab (arm B). Both trial sequences were followed by maintenance nivolumab. The paper's findings and limits, for the study overall: The model for predicting response that combines TCR metrics with mutation burden needs to be validated in larger, independent patient cohorts.

TCRbeta CDR3 regions were immunosequenced from genomic DNA with the immunoSEQ Assay. Before high-throughput sequencing, genomic DNA was amplified using bias-controlled multiplex PCR. Per the source publication's procedure: To quantify the absolute abundance of each unique TCRbeta CDR3 region, the sequences were collapsed and filtered. Clonality, defined as 1 minus Pielou's evenness, was calculated using only productive rearrangements. Clones with significantly greater frequencies in on-treatment versus baseline samples were identified using a previously published method. What TCRdb holds here is the immuneACCESS table cut down to in-frame rearrangements. Part of the clones is not present; checked against another copy, under half of the missing clones reflect an unresolved V gene, and the others are unexplained. That table gives V, J and clone size, and the DNA gave D and trimming. The sample table records under 20,000 clones; about 70% of these occur just once. The top ten constitute 34% of the sample.

The treatment or condition label corresponds to: randomized to nivolumab then ipilimumab (arm A) or the reverse (arm B). No trial patient had received prior DNA-damaging chemotherapy. A FACS Aria II flow cytometer was used to sort live CD3+CD8+ cells that were negative for CD19 and CD56 from thawed PBMCs. Samples came from patients with melanoma in CheckMate 064, a randomized, open-label phase II trial of sequential checkpoint blockade. Peripheral blood mononuclear cells were collected by leukapheresis, purified using Ficoll-Paque, and frozen in human serum containing roughly 9.1% DMSO. Right after sorting, the blood CD3+CD8+ cells were verified to be >98% pure, and DNA extraction followed. CDR1 is given as SGHVS and CDR2 as FQNEAQ, both from the germline V gene. From cysteine to phenylalanine, the CDR3 is 14 amino acids long. The entry retains the CDR3 DNA only, 42 bases that are in frame from base 1. V and J lose 0 bases and 8 bases, and a span of 11 bases separates them.

The rearranged segments are TRBV7-8 and TRBJ2-1; TRBD2 might be the D gene, on 7 matching bases. The clonotype originates from a human donor with melanoma. The starting material was CD8+ T cells sorted from blood (inferred from file names), obtained from a patient given nivolumab and ipilimumab in sequence. Here the CDR3 is given as CASSLAPGGDEQFF. The DNA is as follows: TGTGCCAGCAGCTTAGCGCCGGGGGGCGATGAGCAGTTCTTC.